This entry describes one T cell receptor (beta chain). Its antigen remains unidentified. This record comes from a study of vaccination effects on CD4 cells after COVID-19. The study, taken as a whole, reports: Marked contraction was observed in infection-induced and vaccine-induced clones late after vaccination. Only 1 of 255 vaccine-induced clones from healthy vaccinees cross-reacted with common cold coronaviruses.

Antigen-specific CD4+ T cells were expanded with viral peptide pools in the ViraFEST assay before sequencing. The culture ran for approximately 10 days, and then CD4+ T cells were isolated. Of the BNT162b2 and mRNA-1273 vaccines, participants received two doses of one or the other. Vaccine recipients lacked prior SARS-CoV-2 infection and had negative nucleocapsid antibodies. Produced via immunoSEQ multiplex PCR; TCRdb's table is partial and in-frame only. The sample shows around 59,000 clones, 75% to 85% of them seen only once. The starting material was CD4+ T cells from PBMCs cultured with HCoV-OC43 spike peptides, obtained after COVID-19 vaccination. Subset reported: HCoV-OC43 spike overlapping peptide pool stimulation. This TCR derives from a human donor who received a COVID-19 vaccine.

The chain's CDR3 is CASSLGRAGGQETQYF. The CDR3 DNA reads TGTGCCAGCAGCTTAGGTAGGGCAGGAGGCCAAGAGACCCAGTACTTC. The chain links TRBV7-9 to TRBJ2-5, with D possibly matching TRBD2 (5 bases). Germline loops: CDR1 SEHNR, CDR2 FQNEAQ (reference sequence). This CDR3 is built from 16 residues. The V end was cut by 1 base, the J end by 1 base, with 13 bases between.